What follows are 17 T cell receptor beta chains derived from one specimen sequenced in a study of shared clonotypes between healthy human individuals. Clones were sequenced by immunoSEQ multiplex PCR, and TCRdb holds only the in-frame ones, with some missing. The table shows 2 million to 2.5 million clones, with 90% to 95% occurring only once. Sequencing used naive CD4+ T cells from PBMCs. The subset: CD45RA+ positively selected. Receptors were obtained from a man aged 18 to 35 in good health. Some clones in this sample may be carry-over from other donors' samples.

The chain is built from TRBV6-5 and TRBJ2-5; 8 bases are shared with TRBD1. Germline CDR1 MNHEY, CDR2 SVGAGI. J lost 5 bases, V lost 6 bases, and 8 bases had no gene match. The CDR3 consists of 14 residues. CDR3: CASSRGRRLETQYF. The CDR3 region has the DNA TGTGCCAGCAGCAGGGGGCGTCGTCTGGAGACCCAGTACTTC.

The genes are TRBV15 and TRBJ1-5; D remains ambiguous. The CDR3 consists of 15 residues. The germline CDR1 and CDR2 sequences are LNHNV and YYDKDF (reference sequence). Trimming cost V 0 bases and J 9 bases, with 15 bases left between them. The CDR3, as DNA: TGTGCCACCAGCAGAGATCATACCGTAGAAAGGCCCCAGCATTTT. Protein product: CATSRDHTVERPQHF.

The chain links TRBV27 to TRBJ2-3, with 11 bases that match TRBD2. From germline, CDR1 is MNHEY and CDR2 SMNVEV (reference sequence). Unmatched junction bases numbered 4, after V lost 6 bases and J lost 2 bases. This CDR3 comprises 15 residues. CDR3 loop: CASRDSGRATDTQYF. The CDR3 DNA reads TGTGCCAGCAGGGATAGCGGGAGGGCCACAGATACGCAGTATTTT.

The V gene is TRBV7-3, the J gene TRBJ2-1, with TRBD2 as a possible D gene (6 bases). V lost 0 bases and J lost 8, with 14 bases in between. This CDR3 region has 15 residues. Germline CDR1 is SGHTA and CDR2 is FQGTGA. The CDR3 DNA is TGTGCCAGCAGCTTAACGGGGGGAGTTGGCGATGAGCAGTTCTTC. The encoded protein is CASSLTGGVGDEQFF.

CDR3 in amino acids: CASSLVQGMINEQYF. For the CDR3, the DNA is TGCGCCAGCAGCTTGGTTCAGGGGATGATCAACGAGCAGTACTTC. The chain combines TRBV5-1 with TRBJ2-7, with D perhaps matching TRBD1 (6 bases). Trimming removed 0 bases at V and 5 bases at J, with 15 bases between. There are 15 residues in the CDR3. Germline V gives CDR1 SGHRS, CDR2 YFSETQ.

The rearrangement links TRBV7-8 to TRBJ2-1, with 16 bases matching TRBD2. Germline CDR1 SGHVS, CDR2 FQNEAQ. V lost 5 bases to trimming and J lost 10 bases; unmatched junction nucleotides: 5. This CDR3 contains 15 residues. The CDR3 reads CASSLGLAGGREQFF. The CDR3 DNA follows: TGTGCCAGCAGCCTGGGACTAGCGGGAGGGAGGGAGCAGTTCTTC.

The chain combines TRBV7-2 with TRBJ1-2; 7 bases agree with TRBD1. V shed 9 bases and J 2 bases; nucleotides not matched to a gene: 6. Germline CDR1 and CDR2: SGHTA and FQGNSA. This CDR3 contains 13 residues. This CDR3 is CASPTGVNYGYTF. In nucleotides, the CDR3 is TGTGCCAGTCCAACAGGGGTCAACTATGGCTACACCTTC.

The J gene is TRBJ1-4, the V gene TRBV15, with TRBD1 as a possible D gene (5 bases). The CDR3 consists of 15 residues. Trimming stripped 3 bases from V and 8 bases from J, with 16 bases between. Germline assignment: CDR1 LNHNV and CDR2 YYDKDF (reference sequence). The CDR3 sequence: CATSRGERVEEKLFF. For the CDR3, the DNA is TGTGCCACCAGCAGGGGGGAGCGGGTTGAAGAAAAACTGTTTTTT.

The V gene is TRBV7-8, the J gene TRBJ2-2; D is undetermined. Per the germline V gene, CDR1 is SGHVS and CDR2 is FQNEAQ. V dropped 5 bases and J dropped 3 bases, with 13 bases sitting between them. This CDR3 is 15 amino acids long. Here the CDR3 reads CASSEKGGYTGELFF. The CDR3 nucleotides are TGTGCCAGCAGCGAAAAGGGTGGTTACACCGGGGAGCTGTTTTTT. Together with reference TRBV7-8 and TRBJ2-2, the CDR3 gives the full variable domain: GAGVSQSPRYKVAKRGQDVALRCDPISGHVSLFWYQQALGQGPEFLTYFQNEAQLDKSGLPSDRFFAERPEGSVSTLKIQRTQQEDSAVYLCASSEKGGYTGELFFGEGSRLTVL.

V and J are TRBV9 and TRBJ2-2; TRBD2 agrees at 10 bases. The V and J ends lost 3 bases and 7 bases, in that order; junction bases with no gene match: 6. Germline CDR1 reads SGDLS; CDR2 reads YYNGEE. The CDR3 is 15 amino acids. The CDR3 bases are TGTGCCAGCAGCGACGCTAGCGGGAGTTACGGGGAGCTGTTTTTT. This codes for CASSDASGSYGELFF.

The V gene is TRBV7-2, the J gene TRBJ2-7; D is ambiguous. The CDR3 is made up of 16 amino acids. V was shortened by 0 bases and J by 3 bases, with 15 bases between the two germline ends. From germline, CDR1 is SGHTA and CDR2 FQGNSA. The CDR3 loop reads CASSLALRVDFYEQYF. CDR3 DNA sequence: TGTGCCAGCAGCTTAGCTCTTCGTGTCGATTTCTACGAGCAGTACTTC. Drawing the rest from reference TRBV7-2 and TRBJ2-7, the complete variable domain is GAGVSQSPSNKVTEKGKDVELRCDPISGHTALYWYRQSLGQGLEFLIYFQGNSAPDKSGLPSDRFSAERTGGSVSTLTIQRTQQEDSAVYLCASSLALRVDFYEQYFGPGTRLTVT.

A word on this clone: The same CDR3 is also encoded by other DNA sequences in this sample. The J gene is TRBJ2-5, the V gene TRBV7-3; TRBD1 agrees at 7 bases. Germline V gives CDR1 SGHTA, CDR2 FQGTGA. The length of the CDR3 is 13 residues. The ends lost 1 base at V and 4 bases at J; junction bases unmatched: 0. CDR3 nucleotides: TGTGCCAGCAGCTTAAACAGGGGAGAGACCCAGTACTTC. Protein sequence: CASSLNRGETQYF.

This sequence joins TRBV29-1 and TRBJ2-3; TRBD2 aligns across 8 bases. The J segment lost 2 bases and the V segment lost 8 bases, leaving 6 bases of the junction unmatched. The CDR3 is 13 residues long. The V gene's germline CDR1 is SQVTM and CDR2 ANQGSEA. The CDR3 DNA is TGCAGCACCCGGGGGGGACTCACAGATACGCAGTATTTT. This sequence encodes CSTRGGLTDTQYF.

This chain joins TRBV29-1 and TRBJ2-5; TRBD2 matches at 13 bases. The J call is uncertain, as TRBJ2-7 better fits the DNA end. Germline V gene sequence: CDR1 SQVTM, CDR2 ANQGSEA. This CDR3 is built from 14 residues. The CDR3, as DNA: TGCAGCGTTGACGGACTAGCGGGAGCCTACGAGCAGTACTTC. It encodes CSVDGLAGAYEQYF.

The gene calls are TRBV4-3 and TRBJ2-3; D is unclear. Trimming stripped 1 base from V and 6 bases from J, with 8 bases between. The CDR3 extends over 13 amino acids. Germline CDR1 is LGHNA and CDR2 is YSLEER. CDR3 in amino acids: CASSQVPQDTQYF. The CDR3 DNA reads as TGCGCCAGCAGCCAAGTCCCCCAGGATACGCAGTATTTT.

This rearrangement joins TRBV28 to TRBJ1-5; TRBD1 matches 7 bases. Germline CDR1 and CDR2: MDHEN and SYDVKM. The CDR3 has 15 amino acids. V shed 6 bases, J shed 1 base, and the junction held 6 bases outside the gene matches. DNA for the CDR3: TGTGCCAGCAGGGTACAGGGGTTGAGCAATCAGCCCCAGCATTTT. The encoded protein is CASRVQGLSNQPQHF. Combining the CDR3 with reference TRBV28 and TRBJ1-5 gives the whole variable domain DVKVTQSSRYLVKRTGEKVFLECVQDMDHENMFWYRQDPGLGLRLIYFSYDVKMKEKGDIPEGYSVSREKKERFSLILESASTNQTSMYLCASRVQGLSNQPQHFGDGTRLSIL.

The chain has TRBV28 and TRBJ2-1; D not resolved. Trimming removed 4 bases at V and 0 bases at J, with 13 bases between. The V gene's germline CDR1 is MDHEN and CDR2 SYDVKM. This CDR3 has 16 amino acids. The CDR3 protein is CASSSFVSSSYNEQFF. CDR3 in DNA: TGTGCCAGCAGTTCTTTTGTCTCCAGCTCCTACAATGAGCAGTTCTTC.